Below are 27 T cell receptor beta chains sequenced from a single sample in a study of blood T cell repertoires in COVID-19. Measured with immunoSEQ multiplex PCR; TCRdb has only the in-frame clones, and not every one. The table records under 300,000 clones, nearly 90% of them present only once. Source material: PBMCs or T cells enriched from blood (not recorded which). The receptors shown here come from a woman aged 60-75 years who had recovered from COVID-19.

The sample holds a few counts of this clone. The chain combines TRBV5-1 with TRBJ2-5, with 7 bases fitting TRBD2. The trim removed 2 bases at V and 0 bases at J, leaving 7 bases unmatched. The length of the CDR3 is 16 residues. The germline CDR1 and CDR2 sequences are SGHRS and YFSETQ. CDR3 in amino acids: CASSLGASGDQETQYF. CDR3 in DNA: TGCGCCAGCAGCTTAGGGGCTAGCGGCGACCAAGAGACCCAGTACTTC.

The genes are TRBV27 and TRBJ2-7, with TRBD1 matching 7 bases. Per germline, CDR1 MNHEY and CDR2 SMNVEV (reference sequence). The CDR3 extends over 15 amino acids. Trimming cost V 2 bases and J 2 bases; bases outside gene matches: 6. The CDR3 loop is CASSLIPGGPYEQYF. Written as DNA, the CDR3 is TGTGCCAGCAGTTTAATCCCAGGGGGTCCCTACGAGCAGTACTTC.

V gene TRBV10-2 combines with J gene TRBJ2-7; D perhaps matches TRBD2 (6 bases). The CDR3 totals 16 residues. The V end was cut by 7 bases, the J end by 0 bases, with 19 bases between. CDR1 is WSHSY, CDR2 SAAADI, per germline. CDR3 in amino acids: CASTASGTASSYEQYF. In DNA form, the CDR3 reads TGCGCCAGCACTGCCTCCGGGACTGCAAGCTCCTACGAGCAGTACTTC.

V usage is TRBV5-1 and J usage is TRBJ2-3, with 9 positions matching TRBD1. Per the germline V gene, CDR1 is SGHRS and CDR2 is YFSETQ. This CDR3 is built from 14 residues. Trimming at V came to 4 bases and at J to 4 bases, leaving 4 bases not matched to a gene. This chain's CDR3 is CASSVGQGPDTQYF. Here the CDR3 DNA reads TGCGCCAGCAGCGTGGGACAGGGCCCAGATACGCAGTATTTT.

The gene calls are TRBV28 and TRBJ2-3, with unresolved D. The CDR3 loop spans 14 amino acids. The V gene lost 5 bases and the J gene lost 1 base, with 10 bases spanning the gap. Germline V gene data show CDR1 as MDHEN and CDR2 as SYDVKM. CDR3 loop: CASSLPAGTDTQYF. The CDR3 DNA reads TGTGCCAGCAGTCTACCCGCGGGCACAGATACGCAGTATTTT.

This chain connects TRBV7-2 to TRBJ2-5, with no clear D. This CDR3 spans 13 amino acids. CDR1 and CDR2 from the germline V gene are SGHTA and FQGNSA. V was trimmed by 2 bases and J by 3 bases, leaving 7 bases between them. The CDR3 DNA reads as TGTGCCAGCAGCTTATCCAACAAAGAGACCCAGTACTTC. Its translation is CASSLSNKETQYF.

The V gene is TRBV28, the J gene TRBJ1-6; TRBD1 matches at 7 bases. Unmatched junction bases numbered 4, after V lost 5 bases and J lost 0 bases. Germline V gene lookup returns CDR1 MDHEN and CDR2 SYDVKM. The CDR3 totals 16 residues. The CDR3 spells CASSGQVNSYNSPLHF. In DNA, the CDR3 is TGTGCCAGCAGTGGACAGGTCAACTCCTATAATTCACCCCTCCACTTT.

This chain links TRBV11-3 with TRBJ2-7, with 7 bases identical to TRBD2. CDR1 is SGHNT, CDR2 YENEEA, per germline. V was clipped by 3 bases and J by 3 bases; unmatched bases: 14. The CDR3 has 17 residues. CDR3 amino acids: CASSFGRFKGMGYEQYF. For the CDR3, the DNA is TGTGCCAGCAGCTTCGGGAGGTTTAAGGGAATGGGCTACGAGCAGTACTTC.

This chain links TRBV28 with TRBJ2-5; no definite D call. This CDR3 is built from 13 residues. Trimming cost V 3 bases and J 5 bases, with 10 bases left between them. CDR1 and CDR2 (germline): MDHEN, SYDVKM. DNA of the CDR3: TGTGCCAGCAGTTTGAGTGCGAGGGAGACCCAGTACTTC. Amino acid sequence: CASSLSARETQYF.

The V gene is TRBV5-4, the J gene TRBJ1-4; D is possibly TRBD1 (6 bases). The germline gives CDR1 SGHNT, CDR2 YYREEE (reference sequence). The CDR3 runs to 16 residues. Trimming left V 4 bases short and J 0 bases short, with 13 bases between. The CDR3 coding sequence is TGTGCCAGCAGCCGTAGACAGGCTGCAACTAATGAAAAACTGTTTTTT. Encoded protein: CASSRRQAATNEKLFF.

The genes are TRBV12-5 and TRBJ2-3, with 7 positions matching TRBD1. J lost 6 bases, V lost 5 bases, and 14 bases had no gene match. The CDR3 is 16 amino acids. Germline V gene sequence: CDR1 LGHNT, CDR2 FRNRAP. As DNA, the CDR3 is TGTGCTAGTGGTCTTACAGGGGCCGGACGGAGGGATACGCAGTATTTT. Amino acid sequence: CASGLTGAGRRDTQYF.

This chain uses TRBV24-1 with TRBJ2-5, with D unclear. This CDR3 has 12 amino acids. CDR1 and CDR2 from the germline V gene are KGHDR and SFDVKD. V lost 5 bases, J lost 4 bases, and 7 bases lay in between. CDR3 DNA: TGTGCCACCAGTGGCGATCTAGAGACCCAGTACTTC. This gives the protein CATSGDLETQYF.

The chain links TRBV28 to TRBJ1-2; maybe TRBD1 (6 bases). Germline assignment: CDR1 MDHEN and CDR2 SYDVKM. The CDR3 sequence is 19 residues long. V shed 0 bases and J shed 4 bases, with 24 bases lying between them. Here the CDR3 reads CASSLWARGLGDNFYGYTF. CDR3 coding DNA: TGTGCCAGCAGTTTATGGGCGAGGGGTTTGGGGGACAACTTCTATGGCTACACCTTC.

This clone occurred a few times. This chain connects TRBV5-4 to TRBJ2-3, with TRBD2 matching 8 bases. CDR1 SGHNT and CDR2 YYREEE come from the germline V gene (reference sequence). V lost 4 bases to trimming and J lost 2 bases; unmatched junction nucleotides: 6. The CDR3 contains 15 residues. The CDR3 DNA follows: TGTGCCAGCAGCCTCGGGGGGGACTCCACAGATACGCAGTATTTT. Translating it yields CASSLGGDSTDTQYF.

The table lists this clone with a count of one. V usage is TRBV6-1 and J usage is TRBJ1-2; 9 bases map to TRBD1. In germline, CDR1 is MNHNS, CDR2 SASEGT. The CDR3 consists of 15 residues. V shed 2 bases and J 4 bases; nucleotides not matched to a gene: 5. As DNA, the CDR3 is TGTGCCAGCAGTGAACCCGGGACAGGGTCCTATGGCTACACCTTC. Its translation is CASSEPGTGSYGYTF.

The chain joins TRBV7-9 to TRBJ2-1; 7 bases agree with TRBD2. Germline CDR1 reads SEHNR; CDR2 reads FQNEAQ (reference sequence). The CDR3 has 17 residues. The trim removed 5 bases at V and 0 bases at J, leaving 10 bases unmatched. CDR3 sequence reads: CASSTFSSGGSYNEQFF. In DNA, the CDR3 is TGTGCCAGCAGCACCTTCTCTAGCGGCGGCTCCTACAATGAGCAGTTCTTC.

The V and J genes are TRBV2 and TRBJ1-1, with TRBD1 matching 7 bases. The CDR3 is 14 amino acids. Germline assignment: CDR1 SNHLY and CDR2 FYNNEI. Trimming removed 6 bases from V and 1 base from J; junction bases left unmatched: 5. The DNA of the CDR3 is TGTGCCAGCAGGGGACCAGGGGGGAACACTGAAGCTTTCTTT. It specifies CASRGPGGNTEAFF. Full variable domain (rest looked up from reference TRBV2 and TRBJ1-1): EPEVTQTPSHQVTQMGQEVILRCVPISNHLYFYWYRQILGQKVEFLVSFYNNEISEKSEIFDDQFSVERPDGSNFTLKIRSTKLEDSAMYFCASRGPGGNTEAFFGQGTRLTVV.

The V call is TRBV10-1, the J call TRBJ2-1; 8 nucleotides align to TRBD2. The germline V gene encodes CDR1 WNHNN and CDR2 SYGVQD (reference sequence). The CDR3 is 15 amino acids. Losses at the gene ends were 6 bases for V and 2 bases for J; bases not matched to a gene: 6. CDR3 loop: CASSPTSGPYNEQFF. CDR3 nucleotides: TGCGCCAGCAGCCCTACTAGCGGACCCTACAATGAGCAGTTCTTC.

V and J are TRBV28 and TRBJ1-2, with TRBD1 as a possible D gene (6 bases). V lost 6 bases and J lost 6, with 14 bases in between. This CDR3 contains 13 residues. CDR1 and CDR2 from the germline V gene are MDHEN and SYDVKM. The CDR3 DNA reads TGTGCCAGCAGGCGTCGACAGGCAAATGGCTACACCTTC. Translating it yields CASRRRQANGYTF.

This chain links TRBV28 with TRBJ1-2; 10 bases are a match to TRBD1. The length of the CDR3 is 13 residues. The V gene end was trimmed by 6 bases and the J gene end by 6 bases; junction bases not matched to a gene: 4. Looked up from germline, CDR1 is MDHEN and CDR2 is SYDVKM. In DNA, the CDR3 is TGTGCCAGCAGGCTGACAGGGGGCGATGGCTACACCTTC. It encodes CASRLTGGDGYTF.

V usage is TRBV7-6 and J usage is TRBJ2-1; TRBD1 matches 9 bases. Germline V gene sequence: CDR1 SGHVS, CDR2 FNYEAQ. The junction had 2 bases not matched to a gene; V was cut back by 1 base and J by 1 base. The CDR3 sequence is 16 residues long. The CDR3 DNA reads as TGTGCCAGCAGCTTAGAGACAGGGGGGTCCTACAATGAGCAGTTCTTC. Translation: CASSLETGGSYNEQFF. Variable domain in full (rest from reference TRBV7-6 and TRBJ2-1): GAGVSQSPRYKVTKRGQDVALRCDPISGHVSLYWYRQALGQGPEFLTYFNYEAQQDKSGLPNDRFSAERPEGSISTLTIQRTEQRDSAMYRCASSLETGGSYNEQFFGPGTRLTVL.

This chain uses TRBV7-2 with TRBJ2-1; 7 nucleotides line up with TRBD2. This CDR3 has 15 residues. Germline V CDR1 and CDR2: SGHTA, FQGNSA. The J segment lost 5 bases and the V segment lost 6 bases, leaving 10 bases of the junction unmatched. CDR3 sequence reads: CASRPPGTNHNEQFF. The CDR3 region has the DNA TGTGCCAGCAGACCCCCCGGGACTAACCACAATGAGCAGTTCTTC.

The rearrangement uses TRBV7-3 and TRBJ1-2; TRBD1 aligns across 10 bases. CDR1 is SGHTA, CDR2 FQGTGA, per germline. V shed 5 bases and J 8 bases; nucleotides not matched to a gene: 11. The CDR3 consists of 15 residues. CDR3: CASSALGTGVGGYTF. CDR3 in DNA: TGTGCCAGCAGCGCCCTAGGGACAGGGGTCGGCGGCTACACCTTC.

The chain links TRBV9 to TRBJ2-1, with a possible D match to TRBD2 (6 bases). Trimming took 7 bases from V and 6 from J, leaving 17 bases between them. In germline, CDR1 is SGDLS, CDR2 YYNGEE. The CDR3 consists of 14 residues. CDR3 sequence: CASGGVIGSNEQFF. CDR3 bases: TGTGCCAGCGGGGGAGTAATCGGGAGCAATGAGCAGTTCTTC.

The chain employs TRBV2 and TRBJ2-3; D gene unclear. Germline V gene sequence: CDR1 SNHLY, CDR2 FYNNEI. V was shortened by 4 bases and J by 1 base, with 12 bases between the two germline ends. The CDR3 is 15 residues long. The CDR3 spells CASSVQLVGTDTQYF. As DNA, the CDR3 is TGTGCCAGCAGTGTACAGCTCGTTGGCACAGATACGCAGTATTTT.

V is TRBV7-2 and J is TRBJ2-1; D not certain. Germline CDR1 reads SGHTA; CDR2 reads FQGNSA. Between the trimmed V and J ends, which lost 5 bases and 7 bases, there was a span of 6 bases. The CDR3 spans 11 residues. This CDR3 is CASSHSNEQFF. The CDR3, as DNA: TGTGCCAGCAGCCATTCAAATGAGCAGTTCTTC.

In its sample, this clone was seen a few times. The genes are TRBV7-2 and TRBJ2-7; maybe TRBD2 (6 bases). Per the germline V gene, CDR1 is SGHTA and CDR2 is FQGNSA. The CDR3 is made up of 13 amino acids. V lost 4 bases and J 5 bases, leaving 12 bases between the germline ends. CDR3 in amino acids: CASSWNGGDEQYF. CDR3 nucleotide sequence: TGTGCCAGCAGCTGGAACGGGGGAGACGAGCAGTACTTC.